The rows below give T cell receptor beta chains drawn from one sample of a study of vaccination effects on CD4 cells after COVID-19. The method was immunoSEQ multiplex PCR; TCRdb's version includes in-frame clones alone and lacks a portion of them. The sample holds about 72,000 clones, 75% to 80% seen once. Their cognate antigens are unknown. Sequencing used CD4+ T cells from PBMCs cultured without peptide, obtained before COVID-19 vaccination. These receptor sequences come from a human donor who received a COVID-19 vaccine. The CDR3 runs from the conserved cysteine through the conserved F or W. Each record gives: D gene, J gene, V gene, clone size, CDR3 DNA, CDR3 protein. D genes are given only for firm matches. Expanded clones get a size class; other rows say once, few or many, or leave the size out.

D: NA; J: TRBJ1-5; V: TRBV6-6; size: few; DNA: TGTGCCAGCAGTTCGACGGACAGTATCAATCAGCCCCAGCATTTT; CDR3: CASSSTDSINQPQHF
D: TRBD1; J: TRBJ2-2; V: TRBV19; size: NA; DNA: TGTGCCAGTACGCTACAGGGGGCTAAGGACACCGGGGAGCTGTTTTTT; CDR3: CASTLQGAKDTGELFF
D: NA; J: TRBJ1-1; V: TRBV29-1; size: few; DNA: TGCAGCGTTGAAGTAGGGTTGGGGGCCGCTGGAGCTTTCTTT; CDR3: CSVEVGLGAAGAFF
D: NA; J: TRBJ1-2; V: TRBV29-1; size: NA; DNA: TGCAGCGGACAGATTATGGACCCCAACTATGGCTACACCTTC; CDR3: CSGQIMDPNYGYTF
D: NA; J: TRBJ2-5; V: TRBV19; size: NA; DNA: TGTGCCAGTAGCAGGGACTCCCAAGAGACCCAGTACTTC; CDR3: CASSRDSQETQYF
D: NA; J: TRBJ1-1; V: TRBV6-5; size: NA; DNA: TGTGCCAGCAGCTACTCGAGGCCGGGGACTGAAGCTTTCTTT; CDR3: CASSYSRPGTEAFF
D: TRBD1; J: TRBJ1-4; V: TRBV27; size: NA; DNA: TGTGCCAGCAGTTCCTCCGTGACAGGGGTGTTAAAACTGTTTTTT; CDR3: CASSSSVTGVLKLFF
D: TRBD1; J: TRBJ1-1; V: TRBV24-1; size: NA; DNA: TGTGCCACCAGTGATAGCTGGGACAGCACTGAAGCTTTCTTT; CDR3: CATSDSWDSTEAFF
D: TRBD2; J: TRBJ2-2; V: TRBV19; size: NA; DNA: TGTGCCAGTAGTAGTTCGGGGGGCACCGGGGAGCTGTTTTTT; CDR3: CASSSSGGTGELFF
D: NA; J: TRBJ2-2; V: TRBV30; size: NA; DNA: TGTGCCTGGAGTCGGCAGAGGACCGGGGAGCTGTTTTTT; CDR3: CAWSRQRTGELFF
D: NA; J: TRBJ2-5; V: TRBV5-1; size: once; DNA: TGCGCCAGCAGCACCCCCGATGGGGCTCAAGAGACCCAGTACTTC; CDR3: CASSTPDGAQETQYF
D: TRBD2; J: TRBJ2-5; V: TRBV5-1; size: NA; DNA: TGCGCCAGCACGGGGGGGGACAATCGCCAAGAGACCCAGTACTTC; CDR3: CASTGGDNRQETQYF
D: NA; J: TRBJ1-4; V: TRBV18; size: NA; DNA: TGTGCCAGCTCTCGACAGACAACTAATGAAAAACTGTTTTTT; CDR3: CASSRQTTNEKLFF
D: TRBD1; J: TRBJ1-2; V: TRBV5-1; size: NA; DNA: TGCGCCAGCAGCTTGGTAGACAGGGTGAGCTATGGCTACACCTTC; CDR3: CASSLVDRVSYGYTF
D: NA; J: TRBJ2-3; V: TRBV12-3/TRBV12-4; size: once; DNA: TGTGCCAGCAGTCTAGGAGATACGCAGTATTTT; CDR3: CASSLGDTQYF
D: NA; J: TRBJ1-5; V: TRBV3-1/TRBV3-2; size: NA; DNA: TGTGCCAGCAGCCAAGGACGGATACCTTATCAGCCCCAGCATTTT; CDR3: CASSQGRIPYQPQHF
D: NA; J: TRBJ1-3; V: TRBV18; size: NA; DNA: TGTGCCAGCTCACCACAATGGGTAAATGGAAACACCATATATTTT; CDR3: CASSPQWVNGNTIYF
D: TRBD2; J: TRBJ2-5; V: TRBV5-1; size: NA; DNA: TGCGCCAGCTCGCCCGGGACTAGCGGGGGGGCGGAGACCCAGTACTTC; CDR3: CASSPGTSGGAETQYF
D: TRBD2; J: TRBJ2-5; V: TRBV3-1/TRBV3-2; size: NA; DNA: TGTGCCAGCGGGAGCGGGGGGGCGGGGGAGACCCAGTACTTC; CDR3: CASGSGGAGETQYF
D: NA; J: TRBJ1-5; V: TRBV6-4; size: NA; DNA: TGTGCCAGCAGTGAGCAGCCGGGCAATCAGCCCCAGCATTTT; CDR3: CASSEQPGNQPQHF
D: NA; J: TRBJ1-4; V: TRBV2; size: NA; DNA: TGTGCCAGCGGGATGGGGGTTGATGAAAAACTGTTTTTT; CDR3: CASGMGVDEKLFF
D: NA; J: TRBJ2-5; V: TRBV3-1/TRBV3-2; size: NA; DNA: TGTGCCAGCAGCCGCCGGGTGGGGGGCCCGGAGACCCAGTACTTC; CDR3: CASSRRVGGPETQYF
D: TRBD1; J: TRBJ1-4; V: TRBV6-5; size: NA; DNA: TGTGCCAGCAGCCTGAGACAGGGGCGAAATGAAAAACTGTTTTTT; CDR3: CASSLRQGRNEKLFF
D: TRBD1; J: TRBJ1-5; V: TRBV6-5; size: NA; DNA: TGTGCCAGCAGGCAACAGGGGCGCGGGGATCAGCCCCAGCATTTT; CDR3: CASRQQGRGDQPQHF
D: TRBD1; J: TRBJ1-6; V: TRBV11-2; size: NA; DNA: TGTGCCAGCAGCTTAAGATTGGGGACAGGCTATTCACCCCTCCACTTT; CDR3: CASSLRLGTGYSPLHF
D: NA; J: TRBJ1-2; V: TRBV6-1; size: NA; DNA: TGTGCCAGCAGTGACCCGGAAGCCTACACCTTC; CDR3: CASSDPEAYTF
D: NA; J: TRBJ1-6; V: TRBV5-8; size: NA; DNA: TGTGCCAGCAGCCTCGGGAGGAATTCACCCCTCCACTTT; CDR3: CASSLGRNSPLHF
D: TRBD1; J: TRBJ2-4; V: TRBV19; size: NA; DNA: TGTGCCAGTAACTCGGACAGGGGGTCAGACATTCAGTACTTC; CDR3: CASNSDRGSDIQYF
D: NA; J: TRBJ1-4; V: TRBV15; size: few; DNA: TGTGCCACCAGCAGAGATAATAGCAGGGAGGAAAAACTGTTTTTT; CDR3: CATSRDNSREEKLFF
D: NA; J: TRBJ1-1; V: TRBV2; size: NA; DNA: TGTGCCAGCAGTTTTGCAGGAATGAACACTGAAGCTTTCTTT; CDR3: CASSFAGMNTEAFF
D: TRBD1; J: TRBJ1-2; V: TRBV6-5; size: NA; DNA: TGTGCCAGCAGTTCCCAAGGACAGGGGCACAGCGGCTACACCTTC; CDR3: CASSSQGQGHSGYTF
D: NA; J: TRBJ1-2; V: TRBV19; size: NA; DNA: TGTGCCAGTAGTATCAACAGTGAATATTATGGCTACACCTTC; CDR3: CASSINSEYYGYTF